This TCR beta chain came from a study of yellow fever vaccine responses in identical twins. General observations from the study: The authors reported partly convergent, partly personalized vaccine responses in identical twins.

This CDR3 is built from 13 residues. V shed 6 bases, J shed 7 bases, and the junction held 4 bases outside the gene matches. CDR1 and CDR2 (germline): MDHEN, SYDVKM. Points on this clonotype: Its antigen is undetermined.

One entry per CDR3 protein, called by TCRdb with MiXCR from the RT-PCR reads. The sample includes around 17,000 distinct CDR3 sequences, roughly four fifths seen only once; the top ten take about 1.8%. The TCR originated in a woman aged 18-30 years who received the yellow fever vaccine. The sample here was T cells from blood (PBMCs), unsorted or a sorted subset (not recorded which), taken before or after yellow fever vaccination (not recorded which). The V call is TRBV28, the J call TRBJ1-5; 9 bases fit TRBD1. CDR3 loop: CASRGQGGQPQHF. The CDR3 DNA reads as TGTGCCAGCAGGGGACAGGGAGGACAGCCCCAGCATTTT.